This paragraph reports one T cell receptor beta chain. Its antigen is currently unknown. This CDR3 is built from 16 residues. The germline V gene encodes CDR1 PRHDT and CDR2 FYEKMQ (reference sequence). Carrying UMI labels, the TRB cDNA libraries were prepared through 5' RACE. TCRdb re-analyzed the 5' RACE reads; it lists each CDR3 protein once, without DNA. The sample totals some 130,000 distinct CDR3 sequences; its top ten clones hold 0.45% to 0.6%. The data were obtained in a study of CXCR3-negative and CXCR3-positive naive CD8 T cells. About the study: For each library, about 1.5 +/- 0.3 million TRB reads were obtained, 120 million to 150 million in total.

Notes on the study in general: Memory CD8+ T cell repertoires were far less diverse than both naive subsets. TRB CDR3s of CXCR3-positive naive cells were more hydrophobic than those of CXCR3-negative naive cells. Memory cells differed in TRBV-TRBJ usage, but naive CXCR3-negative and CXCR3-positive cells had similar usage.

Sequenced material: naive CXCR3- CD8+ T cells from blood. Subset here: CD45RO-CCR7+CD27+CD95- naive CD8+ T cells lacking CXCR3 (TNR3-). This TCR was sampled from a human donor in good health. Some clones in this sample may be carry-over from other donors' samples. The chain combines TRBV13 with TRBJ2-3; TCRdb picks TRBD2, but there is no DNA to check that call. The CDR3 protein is CASSFIAGRSTDTQYF.